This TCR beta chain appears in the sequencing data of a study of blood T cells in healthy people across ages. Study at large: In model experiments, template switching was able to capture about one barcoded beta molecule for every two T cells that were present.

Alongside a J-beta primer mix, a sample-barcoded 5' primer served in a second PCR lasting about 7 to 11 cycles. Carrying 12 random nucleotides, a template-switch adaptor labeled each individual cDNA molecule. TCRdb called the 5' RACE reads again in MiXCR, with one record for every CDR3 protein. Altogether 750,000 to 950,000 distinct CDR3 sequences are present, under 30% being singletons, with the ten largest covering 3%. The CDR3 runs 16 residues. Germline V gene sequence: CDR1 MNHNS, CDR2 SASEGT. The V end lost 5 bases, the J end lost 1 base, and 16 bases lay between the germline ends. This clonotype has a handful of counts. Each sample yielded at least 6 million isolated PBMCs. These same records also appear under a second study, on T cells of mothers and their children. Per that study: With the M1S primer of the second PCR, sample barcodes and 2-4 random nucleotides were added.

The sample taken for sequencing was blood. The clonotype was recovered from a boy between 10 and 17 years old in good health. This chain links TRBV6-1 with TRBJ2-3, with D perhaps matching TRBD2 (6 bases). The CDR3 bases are TGTGCCAGCAGTCCCTCCGGGACTCGACGCACAGATACGCAGTATTTT. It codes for CASSPSGTRRTDTQYF.